This T cell receptor (beta chain) was recorded in a study of blood T cells in healthy people across ages. Isolation of PBMCs gave at least 6 million cells per sample. Notes on the study in general: It was the long-lived donors that had more naive CD4+ cells and higher diversity than aged donors.

V was trimmed by 7 bases and J by 0 bases, leaving 11 bases between them. The CDR3 contains 14 residues. Germline-derived CDR1 and CDR2 are MNHEY and SVGEGT. Using a J-beta primer mix together with a sample-barcoded 5' primer, a second PCR was run for roughly 7 to 11 cycles. One entry per CDR3 protein results from TCRdb running MiXCR on the 5' RACE reads. The data contain around 1,000,000 distinct CDR3 sequences, 35% to 40% of them seen just once; the ten biggest clones take up around 13%. The sample holds a few counts of this clonotype. The antigen remains undetermined. This clonotype was obtained from a man aged 18 to 35 in good health. Sequences were obtained from blood. The J gene is TRBJ2-3, the V gene TRBV6-2 or TRBV6-3; D is unclear. For the CDR3, the DNA is TGTGCCAGCAAAGACGAAGGGAGCACAGATACGCAGTATTTT. It yields the protein CASKDEGSTDTQYF.